These T cell receptor beta chains were read from a single sample in a study of blood T cell repertoires in COVID-19. TCRdb's table, derived via immunoSEQ multiplex PCR, lists solely in-frame clones and lacks some. This table holds some 230,000 clones, about four fifths found once. Specimen: PBMCs or T cells enriched from blood (not recorded which). Source of these receptors: a woman aged 35 to 49 with acute COVID-19. The CDR3 runs from the conserved cysteine through the conserved F or W. D genes are given only for firm matches. Rows give clone size only sometimes, using once, few, many, or a class for an expanded clone.

J | V | D | size | DNA | CDR3
TRBJ2-7 | TRBV18 | . | many | TGTGCCAGCTCACCTCCTCTCGGGGTCTACGAGCAGTACTTC | CASSPPLGVYEQYF
TRBJ2-3 | TRBV2 | TRBD2 | . | TGTGCCAGTTTAACCGGGACTAGCGGTAGCACAGATACGCAGTATTTT | CASLTGTSGSTDTQYF
TRBJ2-2 | TRBV18 | . | few | TGTGCCAGCTCACCAGGGGGAGGAAGAAACACCGGGGAGCTGTTTTTT | CASSPGGGRNTGELFF
TRBJ2-1 | TRBV27 | . | . | TGTGCCAGCAGTTTAAAACCCACAAGGGGTGAGCAGTTCTTC | CASSLKPTRGEQFF
TRBJ1-3 | TRBV28 | . | . | TGTGCCAGCAGCCTCCAGGCCTCTGGAAACACCATATATTTT | CASSLQASGNTIYF
TRBJ2-7 | TRBV28 | . | . | TGTGCCAGCAGTAATCAAGCGGAGCACTCCTACGAGCAGTACTTC | CASSNQAEHSYEQYF
TRBJ2-7 | TRBV4-2 | . | . | TGTGCCAGCAGCCAAGAATCTGGGCTTGGCTCCTACGAGCAGTACTTC | CASSQESGLGSYEQYF
TRBJ1-3 | TRBV2 | TRBD1 | . | TGTGCCAGCAGTGGACAGGGACAGTTTAGCTCTGGAAACACCATATATTTT | CASSGQGQFSSGNTIYF
TRBJ1-2 | TRBV13 | TRBD1 | . | TGTGCCAGCAGCGCGCGGGACAGGGGCAGGGCCTATGGCTACACCTTC | CASSARDRGRAYGYTF
TRBJ2-5 | TRBV15 | TRBD2 | . | TGTGCCACCAGCAGAGGAGGTGCGGGAGAGGAGACCCAGTACTTC | CATSRGGAGEETQYF
TRBJ1-2 | TRBV2 | . | few | TGTGCCAGCAGAGGAGCGGGGGGAGGCTTCTATGGCTACACCTTC | CASRGAGGGFYGYTF
TRBJ1-2 | TRBV2 | . | few | TGTGCCAGCAGTGAGACAGGATTCTATGGCTACACCTTC | CASSETGFYGYTF
TRBJ1-2 | TRBV15 | TRBD1 | . | TGTGCCACCAGCAGAGGCCGGACAGGGAGTTTCTATGGCTACACCTTC | CATSRGRTGSFYGYTF
TRBJ1-5 | TRBV7-2 | . | few | TGTGCCAGCAGCTTAATGCCCACGGGATATAGCAATCAGCCCCAGCATTTT | CASSLMPTGYSNQPQHF
TRBJ1-5 | TRBV28 | TRBD1 | once | TGTGCCAGCAGTTTACCTTGGACAGGGGGGGATCAGCCCCAGCATTTT | CASSLPWTGGDQPQHF
TRBJ1-2 | TRBV24-1 | . | . | TGTGCCACCAGTGGTAATCGGAGCCCCGGACGGGATTATGGCTACACCTTC | CATSGNRSPGRDYGYTF